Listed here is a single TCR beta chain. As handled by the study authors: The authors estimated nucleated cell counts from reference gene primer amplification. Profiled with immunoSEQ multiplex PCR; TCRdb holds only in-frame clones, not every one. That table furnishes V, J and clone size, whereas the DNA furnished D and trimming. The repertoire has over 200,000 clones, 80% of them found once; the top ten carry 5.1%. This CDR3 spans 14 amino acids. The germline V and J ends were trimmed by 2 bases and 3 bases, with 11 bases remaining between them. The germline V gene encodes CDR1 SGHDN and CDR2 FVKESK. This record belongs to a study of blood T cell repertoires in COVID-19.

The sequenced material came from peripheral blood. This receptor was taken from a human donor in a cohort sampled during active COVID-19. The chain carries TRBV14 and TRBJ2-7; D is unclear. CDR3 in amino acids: CASSQSGANYEQYF. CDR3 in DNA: TGTGCCAGCAGCCAATCCGGAGCGAACTACGAGCAGTACTTC.